Below are 23 T cell receptor beta chains sequenced from a single sample in a study of T cell changes during pregnancy in multiple sclerosis. Some clones are missing from TCRdb's copy, which holds only in-frame ones; the method was immunoSEQ multiplex PCR. The repertoire has 88,000 or so clones, under 95% of them found once; the top ten carry approximately 2.5%. This sample comprised peripheral blood, obtained before pregnancy. The origin of the receptors is a female donor with multiple sclerosis, enrolled in a pregnancy study.

The chain is built from TRBV5-6 and TRBJ2-7; 9 bases agree with TRBD1. Germline lookup yields CDR1 SGHDT and CDR2 YYEEEE. The CDR3 has 14 amino acids. The J segment lost 3 bases and the V segment lost 2 bases, leaving 3 bases of the junction unmatched. CDR3 sequence: CASSFGQGSYEQYF. CDR3 nucleotides: TGTGCCAGCAGCTTTGGACAGGGGAGCTACGAGCAGTACTTC.

V usage is TRBV10-1 and J usage is TRBJ1-4; 8 nucleotides agree with TRBD1. CDR3 size: 16 residues. Unmatched junction bases numbered 6, after V lost 1 base and J lost 5 bases. CDR1 WNHNN and CDR2 SYGVQD come from the germline V gene (reference sequence). The CDR3 nucleotides are TGCGCCAGCAGTGAGTACGGGACAGGTGCGAATGAAAAACTGTTTTTT. This encodes CASSEYGTGANEKLFF.

V usage is TRBV27 and J usage is TRBJ2-6; D is possibly TRBD1 (6 bases). Trimming shortened V by 1 base and J by 0 bases, and 16 bases separated the two germline ends. Per the germline V gene, CDR1 is MNHEY and CDR2 is SMNVEV (reference sequence). The CDR3 length is 19 residues. The CDR3 DNA reads as TGTGCCAGCAGTTTATTTTATCGGGGACACACCTCTGGGGCCAACGTCCTGACTTTC. Its protein product is CASSLFYRGHTSGANVLTF.

This chain links TRBV19 with TRBJ2-3, with 7 bases identical to TRBD2. J lost 3 bases, V lost 1 base, and 1 base had no gene match. CDR3 length: 14 amino acids. From germline, CDR1 is LNHDA and CDR2 SQIVND (reference sequence). The CDR3 here is CASSIGGGTDTQYF. For the CDR3, the DNA is TGTGCCAGTAGTATAGGGGGGGGGACAGATACGCAGTATTTT.

This chain connects TRBV2 to TRBJ2-5; 15 bases agree with TRBD2. The CDR3 consists of 15 residues. Germline V CDR1 and CDR2: SNHLY, FYNNEI. V shed 6 bases and J 5 bases; nucleotides not matched to a gene: 4. This CDR3 reads CASRGLAGGLETQYF. CDR3 in DNA: TGTGCCAGCAGGGGACTAGCGGGAGGTTTGGAGACCCAGTACTTC.

In nucleotides, the CDR3 is TGTGCCAGCTCAGCCCCCGCCAGTATCTTCATTCAGTACTTC. It encodes CASSAPASIFIQYF. This chain joins TRBV18 and TRBJ2-4; no reliable D call. Germline V gives CDR1 KGHSH, CDR2 LQKENI. V was trimmed by 5 bases and J by 9 bases, leaving 17 bases between them. The CDR3 spans 14 residues.

This clone was observed once. The chain has TRBV19 and TRBJ2-7; TRBD2 is a possible D gene (5 bases). Per germline, CDR1 LNHDA and CDR2 SQIVND (reference sequence). The germline V and J ends were trimmed by 7 bases and 0 bases, with 10 bases remaining between them. This CDR3 contains 13 residues. CDR3 protein: CASKSRASYEQYF. The CDR3 DNA reads TGTGCCAGTAAGTCGCGGGCCTCCTACGAGCAGTACTTC.

The V gene is TRBV4-1, the J gene TRBJ2-7; no clear D gene. The V gene's germline CDR1 is MGHRA and CDR2 YSYEKL. The CDR3 length is 11 residues. V was clipped by 8 bases and J by 6 bases, with 11 bases between them. CDR3 nucleotides: TGCGCCAGCGTGGATTCGGGCGAGCAGTACTTC. Amino acids: CASVDSGEQYF.

The chain is built from TRBV7-8 and TRBJ1-4; 9 bases match TRBD1. V lost 5 bases, J lost 7 bases, and 8 bases stayed unmatched. Germline-derived CDR1 and CDR2 are SGHVS and FQNEAQ. This CDR3 is built from 15 residues. This CDR3 reads CASSPGQGKGEKLFF. The CDR3 coding sequence is TGTGCCAGCAGCCCCGGACAGGGGAAAGGTGAAAAACTGTTTTTT.

CDR3 protein: CASSLGGWNEQFF. CDR3 coding DNA: TGTGCCAGCAGTTTGGGGGGGTGGAATGAGCAGTTCTTC. The genes are TRBV28 and TRBJ2-1; 7 bases match TRBD2. The CDR3 consists of 13 residues. Germline CDR1 and CDR2: MDHEN and SYDVKM. V shed 3 bases and J 7 bases; nucleotides not matched to a gene: 3.

The chain carries TRBV29-1 and TRBJ2-4; TRBD1 aligns across 8 bases. The CDR3 length is 12 residues. Germline V gene lookup returns CDR1 SQVTM and CDR2 ANQGSEA. Trimming cost V 7 bases and J 8 bases; bases outside gene matches: 7. As DNA, the CDR3 is TGCAGCGCCACAGGGGGTTCGGACATTCAGTACTTC. It codes for CSATGGSDIQYF.

J is TRBJ2-7 and V is TRBV10-3, with TRBD2 matching 11 bases. Germline CDR1 and CDR2: ENHRY and SYGVKD. The junction had 9 bases not matched to a gene; V was cut back by 7 bases and J by 7 bases. The CDR3 contains 14 residues. The chain's CDR3 is CAINPTSGIGEQYF. DNA for the CDR3: TGTGCCATCAATCCGACTAGCGGGATTGGGGAGCAGTACTTC.

This clone was counted only a few times. The J gene is TRBJ2-3, the V gene TRBV5-8, with D unclear. The CDR3 covers 15 residues. Trimming shortened V by 1 base and J by 4 bases, and 13 bases separated the two germline ends. Germline V gene lookup returns CDR1 SGHTS and CDR2 YDEGEE. The CDR3: CASSLFSEFADTQYF. CDR3 DNA: TGTGCCAGCAGCTTGTTTTCGGAGTTCGCAGATACGCAGTATTTT.

This CDR3 reads CASSLGTYSYNEQFF. CDR3 coding DNA: TGCGCCAGCAGCTTGGGAACCTACTCCTACAATGAGCAGTTCTTC. The V gene is TRBV5-1, the J gene TRBJ2-1; D gene ambiguous. The CDR3 extends over 15 amino acids. Per the germline V gene, CDR1 is SGHRS and CDR2 is YFSETQ. Trimming left V 0 bases short and J 0 bases short, with 7 bases between.

This clone was counted once. The V call is TRBV10-3, the J call TRBJ1-4, with 9 bases fitting TRBD1. The CDR3 has 13 amino acids. V was clipped by 8 bases and J by 6 bases; unmatched bases: 4. Germline assignment: CDR1 ENHRY and CDR2 SYGVKD. Here the CDR3 reads CAIGTGIDEKLFF. DNA for the CDR3: TGTGCCATCGGGACAGGGATCGATGAAAAACTGTTTTTT.

This rearrangement joins TRBV7-9 to TRBJ2-4; 7 positions match TRBD1. Germline CDR1 and CDR2: SEHNR and FQNEAQ (reference sequence). This CDR3 is built from 12 residues. J gave up 9 bases and V 3 bases, and 2 bases lay outside the gene matches. This chain's CDR3 is CASSLDRSIQYF. CDR3 DNA sequence: TGTGCCAGCAGCTTGGACAGGTCCATTCAGTACTTC.

The chain has TRBV30 and TRBJ1-1; D may be TRBD1 (5 bases). Trimming removed 3 bases at V and 6 bases at J, with 11 bases between. CDR1 is GTSNPN and CDR2 is SVGIG in the germline V gene (reference sequence). The CDR3 runs 12 residues. DNA of the CDR3: TGTGCCTGGAGAACAGGACCCTCTGAAGCTTTCTTT. It codes for CAWRTGPSEAFF.

The CDR3 spells CASSLTSGSQNEQYF. CDR3 bases: TGTGCCAGCAGCTTAACTAGCGGGAGCCAGAACGAGCAGTACTTC. The chain combines TRBV7-2 with TRBJ2-7; 11 bases match TRBD2. From germline, CDR1 is SGHTA and CDR2 FQGNSA. This CDR3 has 15 residues. After removal of 2 bases from V and 5 bases from J, the junction contained 5 bases not matched to a gene.

The chain employs TRBV29-1 and TRBJ1-4; D is uncertain. From germline, CDR1 is SQVTM and CDR2 ANQGSEA. The CDR3 is made up of 11 amino acids. Trimming took off 4 bases at V and 8 bases at J, with 8 bases between the two ends. The CDR3 here is CSVGVNEKLFF. The CDR3 nucleotides read TGCAGCGTTGGAGTTAACGAAAAACTGTTTTTT. Full variable domain (remainder filled in from reference TRBV29-1 and TRBJ1-4): SAVISQKPSRDICQRGTSLTIQCQVDSQVTMMFWYRQQPGQSLTLIATANQGSEATYESGFVIDKFPISRPNLTFSTLTVSNMSPEDSSIYLCSVGVNEKLFFGSGTQLSVL.

This chain links TRBV7-2 with TRBJ1-1; D gene unclear. The CDR3 runs to 15 residues. V was cut by 5 bases and J by 1 base, with 14 bases left in between. Looked up from germline, CDR1 is SGHTA and CDR2 is FQGNSA. The CDR3 is CASSRLGSPNTEAFF. DNA for the CDR3: TGTGCCAGCAGCCGACTGGGGAGCCCGAACACTGAAGCTTTCTTT.

The chain combines TRBV30 with TRBJ2-3; TRBD1 agrees at 9 bases. This CDR3 contains 16 residues. Germline lookup yields CDR1 GTSNPN and CDR2 SVGIG (reference sequence). Germline trimming cut 0 bases from V and 3 bases from J; bases unmatched to any gene: 7. The CDR3 protein is CAWSVGQGRWTDTQYF. The CDR3, as DNA: TGTGCCTGGAGTGTAGGACAGGGGAGGTGGACAGATACGCAGTATTTT.

The chain links TRBV5-1 to TRBJ2-7; 8 bases are shared with TRBD2. CDR1 and CDR2 from the germline V gene are SGHRS and YFSETQ. The trim removed 3 bases at V and 3 bases at J, leaving 2 bases unmatched. The CDR3 runs 13 residues. CDR3: CASSYTSGYEQYF. The DNA of the CDR3 is TGCGCCAGCAGCTATACTAGCGGCTACGAGCAGTACTTC.

The chain combines TRBV2 with TRBJ2-1; TRBD2 agrees at 11 bases. The germline gives CDR1 SNHLY, CDR2 FYNNEI. The CDR3 sequence is 16 residues long. V lost 4 bases to trimming and J lost 5 bases; unmatched junction nucleotides: 7. The CDR3 region is CASSGLRLAGHNEQFF. CDR3 nucleotides: TGTGCCAGCAGTGGACTCAGACTAGCGGGGCACAATGAGCAGTTCTTC.